Following are 30 T cell receptor beta chains from one sample sequenced in a study of blood T cell repertoires in COVID-19. The data were produced by immunoSEQ multiplex PCR, yet TCRdb's version contains in-frame clones alone and is incomplete. The sample has some 270,000 clones, approximately 91% seen once. The sequencing sample was made of PBMCs or T cells enriched from blood (not recorded which). The receptors here all came from a woman in her forties who had recovered from COVID-19.

A single count supports this clone. V and J are TRBV12-5 and TRBJ1-2; D is ambiguous. The CDR3 extends over 14 amino acids. In germline, CDR1 is LGHNT, CDR2 FRNRAP. The V end was cut by 3 bases, the J end by 4 bases, with 12 bases between. CDR3 residues: CASGFGTEGYGYTF. The CDR3 region has the DNA TGTGCTAGTGGTTTCGGTACAGAGGGCTATGGCTACACCTTC.

The chain uses TRBV5-6 and TRBJ2-5; D gene ambiguous. Trimming removed 5 bases from V and 3 bases from J, with 17 bases in between. Germline loops: CDR1 SGHDT, CDR2 YYEEEE. The CDR3 loop spans 15 amino acids. CDR3 region: CASSPRLEVEETQYF. The DNA for the CDR3 is TGTGCCAGCAGTCCAAGACTTGAGGTCGAAGAGACCCAGTACTTC.

The chain has TRBV14 and TRBJ2-7, with TRBD1 identical over 7 bases. The CDR3 has 13 amino acids. V shed 4 bases and J 5 bases; nucleotides not matched to a gene: 5. Germline V gene data show CDR1 as SGHDN and CDR2 as FVKESK. CDR3 nucleotide sequence: TGTGCCAGCAGCCGACAGGGTAGGGACGAGCAGTACTTC. This gives the protein CASSRQGRDEQYF.

The chain is built from TRBV5-1 and TRBJ2-5; TRBD2 agrees at 7 bases. Unmatched junction bases numbered 9, after V lost 3 bases and J lost 1 base. This CDR3 spans 16 amino acids. In germline, CDR1 is SGHRS, CDR2 YFSETQ. In DNA form, the CDR3 reads TGCGCCAGCAGCTCGTGGGGCGGGGGAGTCCAAGAGACCCAGTACTTC. Its translation: CASSSWGGGVQETQYF.

This clone was found a few times. The chain couples TRBV5-1 to TRBJ1-5, with D possibly matching TRBD1 (6 bases). Germline-derived CDR1 and CDR2 are SGHRS and YFSETQ. V was clipped by 0 bases and J by 5 bases, with 9 bases between them. This CDR3 comprises 14 residues. The CDR3 here is CASSLGAGDQPQHF. For the CDR3, the DNA is TGCGCCAGCAGCTTGGGGGCAGGGGATCAGCCCCAGCATTTT.

V usage is TRBV5-1 and J usage is TRBJ1-1; 11 nucleotides line up with TRBD1. Per the germline V gene, CDR1 is SGHRS and CDR2 is YFSETQ. After removal of 7 bases from V and 4 bases from J, the junction contained 9 bases not matched to a gene. The CDR3 covers 15 residues. For the CDR3, the DNA is TGCGCCAGCCACTCAACGGGACAGGGGGGCACTGAAGCTTTCTTT. Encoded protein: CASHSTGQGGTEAFF.

This rearrangement joins TRBV7-8 to TRBJ1-2, with TRBD1 as a possible D gene (6 bases). CDR1 and CDR2 (germline): SGHVS, FQNEAQ. The CDR3 is made up of 16 amino acids. Trimming took 1 base from V and 2 from J, leaving 14 bases between them. CDR3 nucleotide sequence: TGTGCCAGCAGCTTAGTGTGGGGGCGGGAGAACTATGGCTACACCTTC. Translating it yields CASSLVWGRENYGYTF.

The V and J genes are TRBV4-3 and TRBJ1-2, with D perhaps matching TRBD1 (6 bases). Germline CDR1 reads LGHNA; CDR2 reads YSLEER. This CDR3 comprises 14 residues. The V end was cut by 0 bases, the J end by 4 bases, with 9 bases between. The CDR3 DNA reads TGCGCCAGCAGCCAAGAAACAGGGACCTATGGCTACACCTTC. This encodes CASSQETGTYGYTF.

The chain is built from TRBV11-3 and TRBJ2-7; 8 positions agree with TRBD2. V lost 3 bases, J lost 2 bases, and 12 bases stayed unmatched. The CDR3 sequence is 17 residues long. Germline lookup yields CDR1 SGHNT and CDR2 YENEEA. CDR3 sequence (DNA): TGTGCCAGCAGCTTCCAAGCGGGAGTCGCACCAACCTACGAGCAGTACTTC. Its translation is CASSFQAGVAPTYEQYF. The whole variable domain, remainder taken from reference TRBV11-3 and TRBJ2-7, is EAGVVQSPRYKIIEKKQPVAFWCNPISGHNTLYWYLQNLGQGPELLIRYENEEAVDDSQLPKDRFSAERLKGVDSTLKIQPAELGDSAVYLCASSFQAGVAPTYEQYFGPGTRLTVT.

This clone showed up just once. This sequence joins TRBV19 and TRBJ2-1, with D possibly matching TRBD2 (7 bases). The ends were cut back, 5 bases at V and 7 bases at J, with 21 bases in the middle. This CDR3 is 16 amino acids long. The germline gives CDR1 LNHDA, CDR2 SQIVND (reference sequence). CDR3 protein: CASSPRGAGVANEQFF. As DNA, the CDR3 is TGTGCCAGTAGTCCCCGGGGGGCGGGAGTGGCAAATGAGCAGTTCTTC. Full variable domain (missing parts from reference TRBV19 and TRBJ2-1): DGGITQSPKYLFRKEGQNVTLSCEQNLNHDAMYWYRQDPGQGLRLIYYSQIVNDFQKGDIAEGYSVSREKKESFPLTVTSAQKNPTAFYLCASSPRGAGVANEQFFGPGTRLTVL.

The chain couples TRBV7-8 to TRBJ2-2; 8 nucleotides match TRBD1. Germline-derived CDR1 and CDR2 are SGHVS and FQNEAQ. Trimming took 5 bases from V and 5 from J; bases not matched to a gene: 7. The CDR3 spans 15 residues. CDR3 loop: CASSRNRQGTGELFF. The CDR3 nucleotides read TGTGCCAGCAGCAGGAATCGACAGGGGACCGGGGAGCTGTTTTTT.

CDR3 bases: TGCGCCAGCAGCAGGACAGGGAGGAACACTGAAGCTTTCTTT. Encoded protein: CASSRTGRNTEAFF. This sequence joins TRBV10-1 and TRBJ1-1, with 8 bases aligning to TRBD1. Per germline, CDR1 WNHNN and CDR2 SYGVQD (reference sequence). The CDR3 is 14 amino acids. With 6 bases clipped from V and 1 base from J, the junction kept 4 bases outside the gene matches.

The V call is TRBV6-1, the J call TRBJ1-2, with TRBD1 matching 7 bases. The length of the CDR3 is 16 residues. Losses at the gene ends were 0 bases for V and 0 bases for J; bases not matched to a gene: 4. Germline values: CDR1 MNHNS, CDR2 SASEGT. The CDR3 DNA reads as TGTGCCAGCAGTGAAGCGGGACAGAGATCTAACTATGGCTACACCTTC. It translates to CASSEAGQRSNYGYTF.

This clone was recorded only once. The chain couples TRBV11-2 to TRBJ1-5; possibly TRBD1 for D (6 bases). Germline CDR1 reads SGHAT; CDR2 reads FQNNGV. V lost 4 bases to trimming and J lost 4 bases, with 8 bases between them. This CDR3 spans 13 amino acids. The CDR3 sequence: CASSSQGNQPQHF. In nucleotides, the CDR3 is TGTGCCAGCAGCTCCCAGGGGAATCAGCCCCAGCATTTT.

This chain uses TRBV6-5 with TRBJ1-5; TRBD1 matches 8 bases. The V gene end was trimmed by 4 bases and the J gene end by 4 bases; junction bases not matched to a gene: 6. The CDR3 has 15 amino acids. Per the germline V gene, CDR1 is MNHEY and CDR2 is SVGAGI. This CDR3 is CASSSTGGPNQPQHF. In DNA form, the CDR3 reads TGTGCCAGCAGTTCTACAGGGGGGCCAAATCAGCCCCAGCATTTT.

The chain links TRBV30 to TRBJ1-4; unclear D gene. The CDR3 consists of 13 residues. Germline-derived CDR1 and CDR2 are GTSNPN and SVGIG (reference sequence). Trimming cost V 2 bases and J 4 bases, with 8 bases left between them. The chain's CDR3 is CAWSQSDNEKLFF. CDR3 DNA: TGTGCCTGGAGTCAGTCCGATAATGAAAAACTGTTTTTT. The whole variable domain, filled in from reference TRBV30 and TRBJ1-4, reads SQTIHQWPATLVQPVGSPLSLECTVEGTSNPNLYWYRQAAGRGLQLLFYSVGIGQISSEVPQNLSASRPQDRQFILSSKKLLLSDSGFYLCAWSQSDNEKLFFGSGTQLSVL.

J is TRBJ1-2 and V is TRBV12-5; D not resolved. The V end lost 1 base, the J end lost 8 bases, and 11 bases lay between the germline ends. Germline CDR1 reads LGHNT; CDR2 reads FRNRAP. This CDR3 region has 13 residues. CDR3 loop: CASGLATARGYTF. The CDR3 coding sequence is TGTGCTAGTGGTTTGGCCACAGCCCGAGGCTACACCTTC.

The chain recombines TRBV18 with TRBJ1-2; 9 bases map to TRBD1. The ends lost 5 bases at V and 6 bases at J; junction bases unmatched: 7. The CDR3 sequence is 14 residues long. Per the germline V gene, CDR1 is KGHSH and CDR2 is LQKENI. CDR3 sequence: CASSEQGAGDGYTF. The CDR3 DNA sequence: TGTGCCAGCTCAGAACAGGGGGCCGGCGATGGCTACACCTTC.

This rearrangement joins TRBV5-1 to TRBJ2-7; D unclear. CDR3 length equals 16 residues. Trimming pared 0 bases from V and 0 bases from J, leaving 13 bases between. Per germline, CDR1 SGHRS and CDR2 YFSETQ. The CDR3: CASSLGGPSNSYEQYF. The CDR3 DNA is TGCGCCAGCAGCTTGGGTGGCCCCTCAAACTCCTACGAGCAGTACTTC.

This clone was detected a few times. CDR3 in DNA: TGCAGCGTTGAAGATGGGCAGGGGGCCTACAATGAGCAGTTCTTC. It specifies CSVEDGQGAYNEQFF. The rearrangement links TRBV29-1 to TRBJ2-1; 7 bases fit TRBD1. The CDR3 has 15 amino acids. CDR1 is SQVTM, CDR2 ANQGSEA, per germline. Losses at the gene ends were 0 bases for V and 2 bases for J; bases not matched to a gene: 4.

This clone appeared a single time. The chain links TRBV7-9 to TRBJ2-5, with 10 bases identical to TRBD2. Trimming cost V 2 bases and J 5 bases; bases outside gene matches: 5. The CDR3 runs to 15 residues. CDR1 is SEHNR, CDR2 FQNEAQ, per germline (reference sequence). The CDR3 coding sequence is TGTGCCAGCAGCTTACAGCTAGCGGGGGAGGAGACCCAGTACTTC. This gives the protein CASSLQLAGEETQYF.

Comments on this clone: Different DNA sequences within this sample yield the same CDR3. This sequence joins TRBV19 and TRBJ2-7; 8 bases are shared with TRBD2. This CDR3 has 14 amino acids. CDR1 and CDR2 from the germline V gene are LNHDA and SQIVND (reference sequence). The junction had 5 bases not matched to a gene; V was cut back by 3 bases and J by 4 bases. The CDR3 is CASSIGGAKYEQYF. CDR3 DNA sequence: TGTGCCAGTAGTATCGGGGGGGCGAAGTACGAGCAGTACTTC.

The chain is built from TRBV4-1 and TRBJ2-5, with TRBD1 as a possible D gene (5 bases). CDR3 size: 14 residues. CDR1 and CDR2 from the germline V gene are MGHRA and YSYEKL. V lost 0 bases and J 7 bases, leaving 12 bases between the germline ends. CDR3 sequence (DNA): TGCGCCAGCAGCCAAGATACAACAGGTGGGACCCAGTACTTC. Protein sequence: CASSQDTTGGTQYF.

The chain has TRBV29-1 and TRBJ2-3; D possibly corresponds to TRBD2 (6 bases). Germline V gene lookup returns CDR1 SQVTM and CDR2 ANQGSEA. This CDR3 has 13 residues. Trimming shortened V by 1 base and J by 7 bases, and 12 bases separated the two germline ends. CDR3 region: CSVEVTSPNTQYF. The CDR3 DNA is TGCAGCGTTGAAGTAACTAGCCCTAATACGCAGTATTTT.

This chain connects TRBV12-3 or TRBV12-4 to TRBJ1-2; D ambiguous. V was pared by 3 bases and J by 8 bases, with 13 bases between. The CDR3 loop spans 13 amino acids. The CDR3 nucleotides are TGTGCCAGCAGTTTCAGCCAAGGGAGAGGCTACACCTTC. Residues: CASSFSQGRGYTF.

The chain links TRBV20-1 to TRBJ1-2; D is unresolved. Germline assignment: CDR1 DFQATT and CDR2 SNEGSKA (reference sequence). V lost 7 bases and J lost 7, with 10 bases in between. The CDR3 length is 10 residues. The CDR3 loop is CSVLQAGYTF. For the CDR3, the DNA is TGCAGTGTTTTGCAAGCTGGCTACACCTTC.

The V gene is TRBV7-3, the J gene TRBJ1-1; D possibly corresponds to TRBD1 (6 bases). Germline CDR1 SGHTA, CDR2 FQGTGA. Trimming pared 5 bases from V and 4 bases from J, leaving 14 bases between. The CDR3 covers 14 residues. CDR3 region: CASSPSPGATEAFF. CDR3 DNA sequence: TGTGCCAGCAGCCCCTCCCCAGGGGCCACTGAAGCTTTCTTT. Looking up the rest from reference TRBV7-3 and TRBJ1-1 gives the full variable domain: GAGVSQTPSNKVTEKGKYVELRCDPISGHTALYWYRQSLGQGPEFLIYFQGTGAADDSGLPNDRFFAVRPEGSVSTLKIQRTERGDSAVYLCASSPSPGATEAFFGQGTRLTVV.

This sequence joins TRBV6-5 and TRBJ1-3; 7 positions match TRBD1. CDR3 length: 14 residues. Losses at the gene ends were 4 bases for V and 0 bases for J; bases not matched to a gene: 0. In germline, CDR1 is MNHEY, CDR2 SVGAGI. The CDR3 spells CASSSGGSGNTIYF. The CDR3 region has the DNA TGTGCCAGCAGTTCAGGGGGCTCTGGAAACACCATATATTTT.

CDR3 nucleotides: TGTGCCTGGAGTCCGGGGACAGGAAGATCCTACACCTTC. Translating gives CAWSPGTGRSYTF. The chain employs TRBV30 and TRBJ1-2; 8 bases are shared with TRBD1. J was trimmed by 10 bases and V by 2 bases; bases with no gene match: 9. This CDR3 contains 13 residues. Germline CDR1 GTSNPN, CDR2 SVGIG (reference sequence).

The V gene is TRBV7-6, the J gene TRBJ2-3; D unclear. Trimming took 6 bases from V and 10 from J, leaving 11 bases between them. This CDR3 comprises 11 residues. Germline values: CDR1 SGHVS, CDR2 FNYEAQ. CDR3 region: CASRGTGAQYF. The CDR3 DNA sequence: TGTGCCAGCAGAGGAACGGGTGCGCAGTATTTT.